This T cell receptor (beta chain) stems from a study of technical replicates of blood from a few donors. Germline lookup yields CDR1 GTSNPN and CDR2 SVGIG (reference sequence). The CDR3 runs to 18 residues. V lost 3 bases and J lost 7, with 27 bases in between. Clones were sequenced by immunoSEQ multiplex PCR, and TCRdb holds only the in-frame ones, with some missing. The profile shows tens of thousands of clones, around 95% of them singletons. The sequence was obtained from a human donor in good health. The chain combines TRBV30 with TRBJ2-2; D possibly corresponds to TRBD1 (6 bases). Material for sequencing was T cells isolated from PBMCs. The CDR3 loop reads CAWRGHPQIYTRFGELFF. DNA of the CDR3: TGTGCCTGGAGGGGACATCCTCAGATTTACACCCGGTTCGGGGAGCTGTTTTTT.